The 31 T cell receptor beta chains below were found in one sample sequenced in a study of cytomegalovirus exposure and HLA in healthy donors. PCR amplification relied on 60 Vbeta primers (plus 13 Jbeta primers). Clones were read by immunoSEQ multiplex PCR, and TCRdb kept only the in-frame ones, dropping some. The sample holds tens of thousands of clones; roughly 80% are singletons and the top ten take roughly 6.2%. The sequencing sample was made of PBMCs. The receptor source for this set is a woman in her 50s in good health and CMV-seropositive.

The chain uses TRBV27 and TRBJ2-7; 7 positions agree with TRBD1. With V trimmed by 3 bases and J by 3 bases, 14 bases remained unmatched. From germline, CDR1 is MNHEY and CDR2 SMNVEV (reference sequence). CDR3 length equals 17 residues. The CDR3 coding sequence is TGTGCCAGCAGTTTCCCTAAACAGGGGCGTATGGACTACGAGCAGTACTTC. Its translation is CASSFPKQGRMDYEQYF.

The chain uses TRBV29-1 and TRBJ2-5; the match to TRBD2 covers 10 bases. J gave up 4 bases and V 3 bases, and 5 bases lay outside the gene matches. The CDR3 has 14 amino acids. Germline V gene data show CDR1 as SQVTM and CDR2 as ANQGSEA. CDR3 nucleotides: TGCAGCGTTGACCCGGGACTAGCGAGAGAGACCCAGTACTTC. Protein product: CSVDPGLARETQYF. Looking up the rest from reference TRBV29-1 and TRBJ2-5 gives the full variable domain: SAVISQKPSRDICQRGTSLTIQCQVDSQVTMMFWYRQQPGQSLTLIATANQGSEATYESGFVIDKFPISRPNLTFSTLTVSNMSPEDSSIYLCSVDPGLARETQYFGPGTRLLVL.

The rearrangement joins TRBV6-1 to TRBJ2-5; no firm D call. Germline V lookup: CDR1 MNHNS, CDR2 SASEGT. V shed 2 bases and J shed 4 bases, with 5 bases lying between them. There are 12 residues in the CDR3. This CDR3 reads CASSESRETQYF. The CDR3 nucleotides read TGTGCCAGCAGTGAATCGAGAGAGACCCAGTACTTC.

This clone was observed a handful of times. The chain uses TRBV2 and TRBJ2-7; D not certain. Germline V lookup: CDR1 SNHLY, CDR2 FYNNEI. This CDR3 contains 14 residues. The V gene lost 7 bases and the J gene lost 1 base, with 14 bases spanning the gap. The CDR3 protein is CASTKYSGSYEQYF. The CDR3 DNA reads TGTGCCAGCACCAAATACTCCGGGTCCTACGAGCAGTACTTC.

The V gene is TRBV25-1, the J gene TRBJ2-3; a possible D gene is TRBD1 (5 bases). The CDR3 covers 16 residues. Germline values: CDR1 MGHDK, CDR2 SYGVNS. With 7 bases removed from V and 0 bases from J, the gap between germline ends came to 17 bases. DNA of the CDR3: TGTGCCAGCACGCAATCCGGCAGGGCTAGCACAGATACGCAGTATTTT. Translating gives CASTQSGRASTDTQYF.

The V and J genes are TRBV29-1 and TRBJ1-2; D call uncertain. Germline V gene lookup returns CDR1 SQVTM and CDR2 ANQGSEA. V dropped 7 bases and J dropped 4 bases, with 7 bases sitting between them. The CDR3 totals 10 residues. The CDR3 reads CSAYSYGYTF. CDR3 nucleotide sequence: TGCAGCGCGTACAGCTATGGCTACACCTTC.

V and J are TRBV7-9 and TRBJ2-1, with TRBD2 matching over 12 bases. CDR1 SEHNR and CDR2 FQNEAQ come from the germline V gene (reference sequence). The V segment lost 5 bases and the J segment 7 bases; nucleotides outside the gene matches: 12. The CDR3 has 17 amino acids. In DNA, the CDR3 is TGTGCCAGCAGCCCAACTAGCGGGAGGCCTTTTGAGAATGAGCAGTTCTTC. It yields the protein CASSPTSGRPFENEQFF.

The genes are TRBV25-1 and TRBJ1-2, with TRBD1 matching 7 bases. V lost 1 base and J lost 8; bases outside the gene matches: 10. There are 15 residues in the CDR3. Per the germline V gene, CDR1 is MGHDK and CDR2 is SYGVNS. Here the CDR3 DNA reads TGTGCCAGCAGTGAATCCTTTACAGGGGACAAAGGCTACACCTTC. It specifies CASSESFTGDKGYTF.

The V and J genes are TRBV4-2 and TRBJ2-2; 10 positions match TRBD2. The CDR3 loop spans 15 amino acids. The V and J ends lost 1 base and 5 bases, in that order; junction bases with no gene match: 1. The germline V gene has CDR1 LGHNA and CDR2 YNFKEQ. DNA of the CDR3: TGTGCCAGCAGCCAAGTACTAGCGGGAACCGGGGAGCTGTTTTTT. It yields the protein CASSQVLAGTGELFF.

The rearrangement uses TRBV19 and TRBJ2-1; TRBD2 matches 8 bases. This CDR3 region has 15 residues. CDR1 and CDR2 from the germline V gene are LNHDA and SQIVND (reference sequence). V gave up 6 bases and J gave up 2 bases; unmatched junction bases: 6. The CDR3 DNA reads TGTGCCAGTAGATATAGCGGGACACCCTACAATGAGCAGTTCTTC. Encoded protein: CASRYSGTPYNEQFF.

This chain joins TRBV18 and TRBJ2-7, with TRBD2 identical over 7 bases. The CDR3 runs 13 residues. Germline V lookup: CDR1 KGHSH, CDR2 LQKENI. Unmatched junction bases numbered 5, after V lost 3 bases and J lost 6 bases. CDR3 loop: CASSPSAGLEQYF. Written as DNA, the CDR3 is TGTGCCAGCTCACCCTCAGCGGGACTCGAGCAGTACTTC.

The chain recombines TRBV6-5 with TRBJ2-1, with 8 positions matching TRBD1. V was pared by 4 bases and J by 2 bases, with 7 bases of the junction left unmatched. This CDR3 region has 16 residues. Germline CDR1 reads MNHEY; CDR2 reads SVGAGI. The CDR3 bases are TGTGCCAGCAGTTGGAGAGACAGGGGCACCTACAATGAGCAGTTCTTC. Protein: CASSWRDRGTYNEQFF.

The chain has TRBV29-1 and TRBJ2-7; TRBD2 matches at 7 bases. The CDR3 runs to 11 residues. Trimming at V came to 2 bases and at J to 5 bases, leaving 0 bases not matched to a gene. The germline gives CDR1 SQVTM, CDR2 ANQGSEA. CDR3 sequence reads: CSVERGDEQYF. The CDR3 coding sequence is TGCAGCGTTGAACGGGGGGACGAGCAGTACTTC.

The rearrangement joins TRBV30 to TRBJ1-5, with D perhaps TRBD1 (6 bases). This CDR3 has 14 residues. Trimming removed 2 bases from V and 11 bases from J, with 19 bases in between. Germline V gives CDR1 GTSNPN, CDR2 SVGIG (reference sequence). The CDR3 DNA reads as TGTGCCTGGAGTAAGTCCCAGGGGATATCGGCCCAGCATTTT. It translates to CAWSKSQGISAQHF.

The rearrangement links TRBV5-1 to TRBJ2-3, with D perhaps matching TRBD2 (5 bases). V was trimmed by 0 bases and J by 2 bases, leaving 10 bases between them. CDR3 length: 15 amino acids. Germline assignment: CDR1 SGHRS and CDR2 YFSETQ. CDR3 sequence: CASSLDGRPTDTQYF. Here the CDR3 DNA reads TGCGCCAGCAGCTTGGATGGGAGACCCACAGATACGCAGTATTTT.

The rearrangement joins TRBV18 to TRBJ2-6; no clear D gene. CDR3 length: 16 amino acids. Trimming removed 3 bases at V and 0 bases at J, with 9 bases between. Per the germline V gene, CDR1 is KGHSH and CDR2 is LQKENI. The DNA of the CDR3 is TGTGCCAGCTCACCTTTAGACACCTCTGGGGCCAACGTCCTGACTTTC. It yields the protein CASSPLDTSGANVLTF.

This chain joins TRBV5-1 and TRBJ2-2, with TRBD1 matching over 8 bases. CDR1 SGHRS and CDR2 YFSETQ come from the germline V gene. This CDR3 spans 16 amino acids. After removal of 7 bases from V and 7 bases from J, the junction contained 15 bases not matched to a gene. CDR3 bases: TGCGCCAGCCGCCCCGGGACAGGCCGGAGTTTCGGGGAGCTGTTTTTT. It specifies CASRPGTGRSFGELFF.

V gene TRBV9 combines with J gene TRBJ1-2; possible D gene TRBD1, 6 bases. This CDR3 has 13 residues. Germline V gene lookup returns CDR1 SGDLS and CDR2 YYNGEE. Trimming left V 3 bases short and J 6 bases short, with 12 bases between. The CDR3 loop reads CASSAGQIDGYTF. The CDR3 DNA reads TGTGCCAGCAGCGCCGGACAGATCGATGGCTACACCTTC.

This sequence joins TRBV12-5 and TRBJ1-1, with TRBD1 matching over 7 bases. Per germline, CDR1 LGHNT and CDR2 FRNRAP. J lost 1 base, V lost 2 bases, and 7 bases had no gene match. CDR3 length: 16 amino acids. CDR3 coding DNA: TGTGCTAGTGGTTTGCTCGGGACAGCAAAGAACACTGAAGCTTTCTTT. Translated: CASGLLGTAKNTEAFF. Drawing the rest from reference TRBV12-5 and TRBJ1-1, the complete variable domain is DARVTQTPRHKVTEMGQEVTMRCQPILGHNTVFWYRQTMMQGLELLAYFRNRAPLDDSGMPKDRFSAEMPDATLATLKIQPSEPRDSAVYFCASGLLGTAKNTEAFFGQGTRLTVV.

The chain employs TRBV9 and TRBJ2-2; 9 nucleotides align to TRBD1. The CDR3 sequence is 16 residues long. The germline V gene encodes CDR1 SGDLS and CDR2 YYNGEE. V dropped 4 bases and J dropped 4; count of bases not matched to a gene: 8. CDR3 loop: CASSSPGQGGTGELFF. The CDR3 DNA reads TGTGCCAGCAGCTCCCCGGGACAGGGAGGCACCGGGGAGCTGTTTTTT.

This sequence joins TRBV4-2 and TRBJ2-3; 7 bases are a match to TRBD2. CDR1 LGHNA and CDR2 YNFKEQ come from the germline V gene. This CDR3 is built from 18 residues. J was trimmed by 0 bases and V by 1 base; bases with no gene match: 10. In nucleotides, the CDR3 is TGTGCCAGCAGCCAAGGGGGGGGAAGACTAGATAGCACAGATACGCAGTATTTT. It encodes CASSQGGGRLDSTDTQYF.

With respect to this clone: Other DNA variants within this sample encode the same CDR3. The chain combines TRBV6-4 with TRBJ2-2; D is uncertain. Germline loops: CDR1 MRHNA, CDR2 SNTAGT. The CDR3 is made up of 13 amino acids. With 0 bases removed from V and 4 bases from J, the gap between germline ends came to 3 bases. The CDR3 loop is CASSDSSTGELFF. The CDR3 coding sequence is TGTGCCAGCAGTGACTCTAGCACCGGGGAGCTGTTTTTT.

J is TRBJ1-1 and V is TRBV7-9; D uncertain. CDR1 and CDR2 from the germline V gene are SEHNR and FQNEAQ (reference sequence). The V and J ends lost 6 bases and 1 base respectively, with 15 bases between them. This CDR3 comprises 15 residues. The CDR3 DNA reads TGTGCCAGCAGAAGACCGGGGAGGTCGAACACTGAAGCTTTCTTT. It codes for CASRRPGRSNTEAFF.

The rearrangement joins TRBV6-1 to TRBJ1-3; weak D call: TRBD1 (5 bases). V was clipped by 0 bases and J by 2 bases, with 5 bases between them. The CDR3 loop spans 14 amino acids. Germline V CDR1 and CDR2: MNHNS, SASEGT. CDR3 amino acids: CASSEAGAGNTIYF. The CDR3 DNA reads TGTGCCAGCAGTGAAGCAGGGGCTGGAAACACCATATATTTT.

The sample holds a few counts of this clone. This chain joins TRBV15 and TRBJ1-5; tentatively, D is TRBD1 (6 bases). The CDR3 is made up of 17 amino acids. With 1 base removed from V and 1 base from J, the gap between germline ends came to 14 bases. Germline V gene lookup returns CDR1 LNHNV and CDR2 YYDKDF (reference sequence). The CDR3 coding sequence is TGTGCCACCAGCAGAGGGGGTGGGGGGGCGAGCAATCAGCCCCAGCATTTT. It specifies CATSRGGGGASNQPQHF.

The chain employs TRBV9 and TRBJ2-3, with D perhaps TRBD2 (5 bases). Trimming pared 4 bases from V and 6 bases from J, leaving 9 bases between. CDR1 and CDR2 (germline): SGDLS, YYNGEE. This CDR3 has 12 residues. CDR3 residues: CASSILGDTQYF. The CDR3 coding sequence is TGTGCCAGCAGCATACTAGGGGATACGCAGTATTTT.

The V and J genes are TRBV18 and TRBJ1-1; TRBD1 agrees at 8 bases. Unmatched junction bases numbered 6, after V lost 5 bases and J lost 1 base. The CDR3 extends over 15 amino acids. Germline V CDR1 and CDR2: KGHSH, LQKENI. The CDR3 sequence: CASSGQGSGNTEAFF. The DNA for the CDR3 is TGTGCCAGCTCAGGACAGGGTAGCGGGAACACTGAAGCTTTCTTT.

V usage is TRBV7-9 and J usage is TRBJ1-4; TRBD1 is a possible D gene (5 bases). CDR1 is SEHNR, CDR2 FQNEAQ, per germline (reference sequence). The CDR3 totals 13 residues. V was shortened by 5 bases and J by 2 bases, with 6 bases between the two germline ends. CDR3 sequence: CASSRGTNEKLFF. In DNA, the CDR3 is TGTGCCAGCAGCCGGGGGACTAATGAAAAACTGTTTTTT.

The gene calls are TRBV29-1 and TRBJ2-7; the match to TRBD1 covers 7 bases. The germline V gene has CDR1 SQVTM and CDR2 ANQGSEA. The CDR3 runs to 15 residues. With 7 bases clipped from V and 3 bases from J, the junction kept 15 bases outside the gene matches. The CDR3 reads CSALTEGAEGYEQYF. The CDR3 coding sequence is TGCAGCGCATTGACTGAGGGGGCAGAGGGCTACGAGCAGTACTTC.

The chain links TRBV10-2 to TRBJ2-7; 10 nucleotides align to TRBD1. CDR3 length equals 13 residues. Germline CDR1 reads WSHSY; CDR2 reads SAAADI. V lost 6 bases, J lost 3 bases, and 2 bases stayed unmatched. CDR3 sequence: CASSRDRGYEQYF. The CDR3 coding sequence is TGCGCCAGCAGCCGGGACAGGGGCTACGAGCAGTACTTC.

The chain carries TRBV9 and TRBJ1-2; possible D gene TRBD1, 5 bases. With 3 bases removed from V and 12 bases from J, the gap between germline ends came to 24 bases. The CDR3 spans 15 residues. The germline gives CDR1 SGDLS, CDR2 YYNGEE. CDR3 DNA sequence: TGTGCCAGCAGCGGTAGCGGGGCAGCCCGTCAAGGCGACACCTTC. It yields the protein CASSGSGAARQGDTF.